The 25 T cell receptor beta chains in this list originate from one sample, sequenced in a study of cytomegalovirus exposure and HLA in healthy donors. The study ran its PCR with 60 Vbeta and 13 Jbeta primers. The table came from immunoSEQ multiplex PCR; TCRdb's copy has only in-frame clones and leaves some out. The specimen's table records under 150,000 clones. Sequencing was done on a sample of PBMCs. These TCRs come from a man aged 40-55 years in good health and CMV-seronegative.

The chain joins TRBV5-1 to TRBJ2-1; TRBD2 might be the D (5 bases). Germline V gene sequence: CDR1 SGHRS, CDR2 YFSETQ. The CDR3 length is 15 residues. V was cut by 0 bases and J by 3 bases, with 10 bases left in between. The DNA of the CDR3 is TGCGCCAGCAGCTTGGGAGGGAGTATCTACAATGAGCAGTTCTTC. Protein product: CASSLGGSIYNEQFF.

The rearrangement links TRBV9 to TRBJ1-2; D might be TRBD1 (6 bases). This CDR3 is built from 15 residues. In germline, CDR1 is SGDLS, CDR2 YYNGEE. Trimming cost V 4 bases and J 2 bases, with 15 bases left between them. The CDR3: CASSTTGTLNYGYTF. The DNA of the CDR3 is TGTGCCAGCAGCACGACCGGGACATTGAACTATGGCTACACCTTC. Looking up the rest from reference TRBV9 and TRBJ1-2 gives the full variable domain: DSGVTQTPKHLITATGQRVTLRCSPRSGDLSVYWYQQSLDQGLQFLIQYYNGEERAKGNILERFSAQQFPDLHSELNLSSLELGDSALYFCASSTTGTLNYGYTFGSGTRLTVV.

This chain links TRBV6-6 with TRBJ1-5, with 7 nucleotides matching TRBD1. The ends lost 6 bases at V and 4 bases at J; junction bases unmatched: 6. This CDR3 is 14 amino acids long. Germline V gene lookup returns CDR1 MNHNY and CDR2 SVGAGI (reference sequence). The CDR3 DNA follows: TGTGCCAGCAGCTCGGGACAGAAGAATCAGCCCCAGCATTTT. This codes for CASSSGQKNQPQHF.

The chain combines TRBV6-6 with TRBJ1-2; D not certain. Germline CDR1 and CDR2: MNHNY and SVGAGI (reference sequence). This CDR3 is built from 12 residues. With 5 bases removed from V and 3 bases from J, the gap between germline ends came to 7 bases. The CDR3 sequence is CASSDRDYGYTF. Written as DNA, the CDR3 is TGTGCCAGCAGTGACCGGGACTATGGCTACACCTTC.

The V and J genes are TRBV5-1 and TRBJ2-1; the D gene is possibly TRBD1 (5 bases). This CDR3 spans 19 amino acids. Between the trimmed V and J ends, which lost 0 bases and 0 bases, there was a span of 19 bases. The germline CDR1 and CDR2 sequences are SGHRS and YFSETQ. The CDR3 DNA reads as TGCGCCAGCAGCTTGGCAGGCCCAGGGCGCATTAGCTCCTACAATGAGCAGTTCTTC. Its translation: CASSLAGPGRISSYNEQFF. Based on the CDR3 plus reference TRBV5-1 and TRBJ2-1, the full variable domain is KAGVTQTPRYLIKTRGQQVTLSCSPISGHRSVSWYQQTPGQGLQFLFEYFSETQRNKGNFPGRFSGRQFSNSRSEMNVSTLELGDSALYLCASSLAGPGRISSYNEQFFGPGTRLTVL.

The chain has TRBV5-5 and TRBJ2-5; D is unresolved. Trimming pared 0 bases from V and 2 bases from J, leaving 8 bases between. Germline-derived CDR1 and CDR2 are SGHKS and YYEKEE (reference sequence). The CDR3 covers 14 residues. The DNA of the CDR3 is TGTGCCAGCAGCTTGGAACAGTTTCAAGAGACCCAGTACTTC. Translation gives CASSLEQFQETQYF.

The chain uses TRBV11-2 and TRBJ2-5; possibly TRBD1 for D (6 bases). The better agreement between TRBJ2-7 and the DNA end casts doubt on the J call. This CDR3 comprises 15 residues. The germline V gene encodes CDR1 SGHAT and CDR2 FQNNGV. CDR3 sequence reads: CASSLGDIKIYEQYF. CDR3 sequence (DNA): TGTGCCAGCAGCTTAGGGGACATCAAAATCTACGAGCAGTACTTC.

This rearrangement joins TRBV11-2 to TRBJ2-5; D might be TRBD1 (6 bases). Germline lookup yields CDR1 SGHAT and CDR2 FQNNGV. CDR3 length: 14 residues. V shed 5 bases and J shed 4 bases, with 14 bases lying between them. CDR3 region: CASSHEGVRETQYF. The CDR3, as DNA: TGTGCCAGCAGCCACGAGGGGGTCCGAGAGACCCAGTACTTC.

The chain uses TRBV7-9 and TRBJ2-5; possibly TRBD2 for D (5 bases). Germline loops: CDR1 SEHNR, CDR2 FQNEAQ (reference sequence). CDR3 length: 13 amino acids. V was cut by 8 bases and J by 2 bases, with 12 bases left in between. The CDR3 protein is CASRRGQQETQYF. The CDR3 nucleotides are TGTGCCAGCCGCCGCGGGCAGCAAGAGACCCAGTACTTC.

The gene calls are TRBV10-1 and TRBJ2-7; 8 bases map to TRBD2. V lost 11 bases to trimming and J lost 0 bases; unmatched junction nucleotides: 9. This CDR3 is built from 14 residues. Looked up from germline, CDR1 is WNHNN and CDR2 is SYGVQD (reference sequence). The CDR3 loop is CALLLSGSSYEQYF. DNA for the CDR3: TGCGCCCTCCTTCTCAGCGGGAGCTCCTACGAGCAGTACTTC.

The gene calls are TRBV6-1 and TRBJ2-2; the D gene is possibly TRBD1 (5 bases). Deletions cut 6 bases from V and 1 base from J, with 6 bases between. This CDR3 contains 13 residues. Per the germline V gene, CDR1 is MNHNS and CDR2 is SASEGT. CDR3 in amino acids: CASRGLNTGELFF. The CDR3 coding sequence is TGTGCCAGCAGGGGGCTGAACACCGGGGAGCTGTTTTTT.

The chain has TRBV5-1 and TRBJ2-3; 8 bases map to TRBD2. V gave up 4 bases and J gave up 0 bases; unmatched junction bases: 4. The CDR3 consists of 15 residues. Per germline, CDR1 SGHRS and CDR2 YFSETQ. As DNA, the CDR3 is TGCGCCAGCAGCCTAGCGGGTCCTAGCACAGATACGCAGTATTTT. This gives the protein CASSLAGPSTDTQYF.

V gene TRBV9 combines with J gene TRBJ2-2; 9 bases match TRBD2. CDR1 SGDLS and CDR2 YYNGEE come from the germline V gene. Trimming at V came to 4 bases and at J to 6 bases, leaving 7 bases not matched to a gene. This CDR3 spans 15 amino acids. In nucleotides, the CDR3 is TGTGCCAGCAGCCCCGACCGCGGGGGGGCCGGGGAGCTGTTTTTT. Protein sequence: CASSPDRGGAGELFF.

The gene calls are TRBV5-1 and TRBJ2-2; D gene uncertain. CDR1 and CDR2 from the germline V gene are SGHRS and YFSETQ. Trimming left V 4 bases short and J 7 bases short, with 14 bases between. The CDR3 spans 14 residues. CDR3 loop: CASSPDTEGGELFF. As DNA, the CDR3 is TGCGCCAGCAGCCCCGACACGGAAGGCGGGGAGCTGTTTTTT.

The chain links TRBV6-6 to TRBJ1-2; 9 nucleotides agree with TRBD1. This CDR3 has 13 amino acids. After removal of 4 bases from V and 8 bases from J, the junction contained 5 bases not matched to a gene. Germline values: CDR1 MNHNY, CDR2 SVGAGI (reference sequence). CDR3 sequence (DNA): TGTGCCAGCAGTTCGTTGACAGGGGGAGGCTACACCTTC. It codes for CASSSLTGGGYTF.

The chain has TRBV27 and TRBJ2-3; 9 positions match TRBD1. This CDR3 has 16 residues. Trimming removed 4 bases from V and 2 bases from J; junction bases left unmatched: 7. Germline V gene sequence: CDR1 MNHEY, CDR2 SMNVEV (reference sequence). CDR3 DNA sequence: TGTGCCAGCAGTTCCTTCGGGACAGGGTACACAGATACGCAGTATTTT. It yields the protein CASSSFGTGYTDTQYF.

The gene calls are TRBV10-3 and TRBJ2-1, with D possibly TRBD1 on 6 matching bases. V gave up 0 bases and J gave up 7 bases, with 16 bases separating them. The CDR3 is 16 amino acids. The germline V gene has CDR1 ENHRY and CDR2 SYGVKD. The CDR3 here is CAISESGRQVKNEQFF. Written as DNA, the CDR3 is TGTGCCATCAGTGAGTCGGGGAGACAGGTCAAGAATGAGCAGTTCTTC.

The V gene is TRBV29-1, the J gene TRBJ1-2; 11 bases fit TRBD1. The germline V gene encodes CDR1 SQVTM and CDR2 ANQGSEA. This CDR3 has 16 residues. J lost 0 bases, V lost 3 bases, and 6 bases had no gene match. CDR3 in amino acids: CSVDIGQGAANYGYTF. For the CDR3, the DNA is TGCAGCGTTGACATCGGACAGGGGGCGGCTAACTATGGCTACACCTTC.

This chain uses TRBV7-2 with TRBJ2-1, with 7 nucleotides matching TRBD2. The CDR3 covers 14 residues. CDR1 and CDR2 from the germline V gene are SGHTA and FQGNSA. Germline trimming cut 0 bases from V and 6 bases from J; bases unmatched to any gene: 2. In DNA form, the CDR3 reads TGTGCCAGCAGCTTAGCGGGGAGGGGCAATGAGCAGTTCTTC. Residues: CASSLAGRGNEQFF.

The V gene is TRBV7-3, the J gene TRBJ1-1, with D possibly being TRBD1 (5 bases). Trimming shortened V by 5 bases and J by 2 bases, and 12 bases separated the two germline ends. The germline gives CDR1 SGHTA, CDR2 FQGTGA. There are 14 residues in the CDR3. The CDR3 nucleotides are TGTGCCAGCAGCCCCACCCAGGGTAACACTGAAGCTTTCTTT. This codes for CASSPTQGNTEAFF.

The V call is TRBV4-3, the J call TRBJ1-1; 9 bases align to TRBD1. Germline assignment: CDR1 LGHNA and CDR2 YSLEER. The J segment lost 4 bases and the V segment lost 5 bases, leaving 11 bases of the junction unmatched. The CDR3 length is 16 residues. The chain's CDR3 is CASSTRPTGGITEAFF. DNA for the CDR3: TGCGCCAGCAGCACCCGTCCGACAGGGGGTATCACTGAAGCTTTCTTT.

The V call is TRBV5-4, the J call TRBJ2-7; 12 nucleotides line up with TRBD2. The CDR3 runs 15 residues. The germline gives CDR1 SGHNT, CDR2 YYREEE (reference sequence). The V gene end was trimmed by 4 bases and the J gene end by 3 bases; junction bases not matched to a gene: 5. The CDR3 bases are TGTGCCAGCAGCCTTCTAGCGGGGGGGATCTACGAGCAGTACTTC. It is translated as CASSLLAGGIYEQYF. The variable domain in full, with the rest retrieved from reference TRBV5-4 and TRBJ2-7, is ETGVTQSPTHLIKTRGQQVTLRCSSQSGHNTVSWYQQALGQGPQFIFQYYREEENGRGNFPPRFSGLQFPNYSSELNVNALELDDSALYLCASSLLAGGIYEQYFGPGTRLTVT.

The rearrangement links TRBV6-5 to TRBJ1-1; D unclear. The CDR3 runs 15 residues. Germline CDR1 MNHEY, CDR2 SVGAGI. V shed 7 bases and J shed 0 bases, with 15 bases lying between them. DNA for the CDR3: TGTGCCAGCATTTCTCAGGAAATAATGAACACTGAAGCTTTCTTT. It translates to CASISQEIMNTEAFF.

V gene TRBV7-9 combines with J gene TRBJ2-7; D is undetermined. The V gene lost 5 bases and the J gene lost 2 bases, with 16 bases spanning the gap. CDR1 and CDR2 (germline): SEHNR, FQNEAQ (reference sequence). The CDR3 extends over 15 amino acids. For the CDR3, the DNA is TGTGCCAGCAGCCACCTCATGAGTACAGCCTACGAGCAGTACTTC. This gives the protein CASSHLMSTAYEQYF.

The V call is TRBV5-1, the J call TRBJ2-2; D is perhaps TRBD2 (5 bases). Trimming shortened V by 4 bases and J by 5 bases, and 15 bases separated the two germline ends. Germline CDR1 SGHRS, CDR2 YFSETQ. The CDR3 runs to 15 residues. CDR3 sequence reads: CASSPSTTSTGELFF. In DNA form, the CDR3 reads TGCGCCAGCAGCCCGTCGACTACCTCGACCGGGGAGCTGTTTTTT.